Sequencing of this TCR beta chain was carried out in a study of blood T cell repertoires in COVID-19. Study in general: Whether acute or convalescent, the COVID-19 samples came from the United States, Italy and Spain. Nucleic acid was either cDNA or gDNA, and it came from T cells, B-cell-depleted T cells, or PBMCs.

CDR3 length: 14 amino acids. Germline values: CDR1 WSHSY, CDR2 SAAADI. The V end was cut by 0 bases, the J end by 4 bases, with 9 bases between. Methods used by the authors: Quantification of nucleated cells was approximated via reference gene primer amplification. Assay used: immunoSEQ multiplex PCR; TCRdb lists only in-frame clones, some missing. From that table come the V and J calls and clone size; the DNA was used to work out D and trimming. The sample lists fewer than 250,000 clones, about 80% occurring once. The sequenced sample consisted of peripheral blood. The TCR comes from a woman between 45 and 60 years old with acute or convalescent COVID-19. The chain links TRBV10-2 to TRBJ1-2; D ambiguous. CDR3 in amino acids: CASSESSGVYGYTF. DNA for the CDR3: TGCGCCAGCAGTGAGTCGTCCGGGGTCTATGGCTACACCTTC.